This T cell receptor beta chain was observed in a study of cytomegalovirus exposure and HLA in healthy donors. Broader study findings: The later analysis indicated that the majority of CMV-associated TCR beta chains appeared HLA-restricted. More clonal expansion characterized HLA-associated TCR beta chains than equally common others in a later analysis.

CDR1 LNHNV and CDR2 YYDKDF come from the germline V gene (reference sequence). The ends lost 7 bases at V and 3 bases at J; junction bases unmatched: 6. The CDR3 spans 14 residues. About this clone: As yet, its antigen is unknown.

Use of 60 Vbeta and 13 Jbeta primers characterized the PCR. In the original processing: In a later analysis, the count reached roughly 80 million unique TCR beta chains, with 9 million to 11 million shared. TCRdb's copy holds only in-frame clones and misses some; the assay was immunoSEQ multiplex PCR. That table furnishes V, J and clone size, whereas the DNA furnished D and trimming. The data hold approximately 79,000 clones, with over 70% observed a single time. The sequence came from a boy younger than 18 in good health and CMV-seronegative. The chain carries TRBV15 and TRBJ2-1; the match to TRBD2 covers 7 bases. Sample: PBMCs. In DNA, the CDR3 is TGTGCCACCAAGGAGAGCGGGGTCTACAATGAGCAGTTCTTC. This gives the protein CATKESGVYNEQFF.